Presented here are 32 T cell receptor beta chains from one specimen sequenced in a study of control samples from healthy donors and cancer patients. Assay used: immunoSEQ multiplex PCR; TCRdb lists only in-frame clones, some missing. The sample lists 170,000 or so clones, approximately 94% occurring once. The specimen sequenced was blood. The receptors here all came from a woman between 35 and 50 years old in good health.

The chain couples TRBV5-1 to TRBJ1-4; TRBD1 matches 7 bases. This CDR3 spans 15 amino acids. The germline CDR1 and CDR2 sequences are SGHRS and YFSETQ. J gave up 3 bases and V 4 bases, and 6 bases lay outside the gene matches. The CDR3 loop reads CASSLQQGSNEKLFF. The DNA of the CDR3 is TGCGCCAGCAGCCTACAACAGGGGTCTAATGAAAAACTGTTTTTT. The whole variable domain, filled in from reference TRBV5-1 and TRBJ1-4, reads KAGVTQTPRYLIKTRGQQVTLSCSPISGHRSVSWYQQTPGQGLQFLFEYFSETQRNKGNFPGRFSGRQFSNSRSEMNVSTLELGDSALYLCASSLQQGSNEKLFFGSGTQLSVL.

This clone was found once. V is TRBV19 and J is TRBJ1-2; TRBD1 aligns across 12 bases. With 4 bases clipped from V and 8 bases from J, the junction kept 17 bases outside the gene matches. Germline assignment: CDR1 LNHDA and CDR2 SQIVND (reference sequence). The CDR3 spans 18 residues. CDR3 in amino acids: CASSTPWGTGGAVGGYTF. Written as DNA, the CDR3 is TGTGCCAGTAGTACCCCCTGGGGGACAGGGGGCGCAGTGGGCGGCTACACCTTC. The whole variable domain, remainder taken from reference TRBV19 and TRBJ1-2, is DGGITQSPKYLFRKEGQNVTLSCEQNLNHDAMYWYRQDPGQGLRLIYYSQIVNDFQKGDIAEGYSVSREKKESFPLTVTSAQKNPTAFYLCASSTPWGTGGAVGGYTFGSGTRLTVV.

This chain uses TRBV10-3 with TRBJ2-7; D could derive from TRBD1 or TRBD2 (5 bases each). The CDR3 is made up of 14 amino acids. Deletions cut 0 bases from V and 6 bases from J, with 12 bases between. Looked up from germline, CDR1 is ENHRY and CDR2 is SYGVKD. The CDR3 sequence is CAISESRGSLEQYF. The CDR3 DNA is TGTGCCATCAGTGAGTCGAGGGGTTCCCTCGAGCAGTACTTC.

The CDR3 DNA follows: TGCGCCAGCAGCTTAGGGACTAGTACTAGCACAGATACGCAGTATTTT. Its translation is CASSLGTSTSTDTQYF. J is TRBJ2-3 and V is TRBV5-1, with 8 bases identical to TRBD2. This CDR3 contains 16 residues. Germline V gives CDR1 SGHRS, CDR2 YFSETQ. Trimming removed 2 bases from V and 0 bases from J; junction bases left unmatched: 5.

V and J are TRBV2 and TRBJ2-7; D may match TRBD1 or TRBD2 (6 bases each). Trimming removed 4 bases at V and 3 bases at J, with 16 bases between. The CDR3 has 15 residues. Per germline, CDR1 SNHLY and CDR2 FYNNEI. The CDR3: CASSGYEGGLYEQYF. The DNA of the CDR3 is TGTGCCAGCAGTGGATATGAGGGGGGTCTCTACGAGCAGTACTTC. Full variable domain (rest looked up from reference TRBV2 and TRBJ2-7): EPEVTQTPSHQVTQMGQEVILRCVPISNHLYFYWYRQILGQKVEFLVSFYNNEISEKSEIFDDQFSVERPDGSNFTLKIRSTKLEDSAMYFCASSGYEGGLYEQYFGPGTRLTVT.

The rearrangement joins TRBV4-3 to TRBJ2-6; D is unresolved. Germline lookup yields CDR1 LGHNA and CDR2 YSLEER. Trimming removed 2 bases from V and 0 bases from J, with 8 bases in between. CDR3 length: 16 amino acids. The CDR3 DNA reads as TGCGCCAGCAGCCAATTGCTCGGCTCTGGGGCCAACGTCCTGACTTTC. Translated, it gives CASSQLLGSGANVLTF.

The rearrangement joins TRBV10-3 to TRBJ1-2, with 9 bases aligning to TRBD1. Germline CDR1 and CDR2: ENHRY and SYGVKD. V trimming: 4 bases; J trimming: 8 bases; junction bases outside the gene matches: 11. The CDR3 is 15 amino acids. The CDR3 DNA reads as TGTGCCATCAGTGCGGGACAGGGTTATGTCGCAGGCTACACCTTC. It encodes CAISAGQGYVAGYTF.

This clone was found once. In DNA form, the CDR3 reads TGTGCCAGCATTCAGGCTAGAGGAACCGGGGAGCTGTTTTTT. It codes for CASIQARGTGELFF. V is TRBV6-5 and J is TRBJ2-2; D is unresolved. The CDR3 sequence is 14 residues long. Trimming took 7 bases from V and 5 from J, leaving 14 bases between them. The germline V gene encodes CDR1 MNHEY and CDR2 SVGAGI.

The CDR3 nucleotides are TGTGCCAGCAGCAAAGGGGAGAGGGTAGGGCAGCCCCAGCATTTT. It codes for CASSKGERVGQPQHF. The V call is TRBV21-1, the J call TRBJ1-5. TRBV21-1 is labeled a pseudogene. This CDR3 is built from 15 residues.

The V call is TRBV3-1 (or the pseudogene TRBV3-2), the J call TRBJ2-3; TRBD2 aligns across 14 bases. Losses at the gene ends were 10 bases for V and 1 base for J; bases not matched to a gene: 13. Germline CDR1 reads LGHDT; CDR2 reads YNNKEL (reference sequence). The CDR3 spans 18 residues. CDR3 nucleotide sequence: TGTGCCACGCACCCACCGGGACTAGCGGGAGAGCGCACAGATACGCAGTATTTT. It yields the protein CATHPPGLAGERTDTQYF.

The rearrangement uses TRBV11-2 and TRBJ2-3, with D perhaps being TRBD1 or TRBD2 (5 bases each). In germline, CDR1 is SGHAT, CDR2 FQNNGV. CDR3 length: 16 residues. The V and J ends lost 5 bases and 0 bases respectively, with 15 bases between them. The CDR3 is CASSAVRGTSTDTQYF. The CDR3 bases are TGTGCCAGCAGCGCCGTCCGGGGCACTAGCACAGATACGCAGTATTTT.

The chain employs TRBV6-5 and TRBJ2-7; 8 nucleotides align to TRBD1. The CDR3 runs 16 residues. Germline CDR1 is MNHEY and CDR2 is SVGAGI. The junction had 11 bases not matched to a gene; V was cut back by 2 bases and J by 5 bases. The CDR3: CASSYSRGTGPHEQYF. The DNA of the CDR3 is TGTGCCAGCAGTTACAGTCGCGGGACAGGTCCCCACGAGCAGTACTTC.

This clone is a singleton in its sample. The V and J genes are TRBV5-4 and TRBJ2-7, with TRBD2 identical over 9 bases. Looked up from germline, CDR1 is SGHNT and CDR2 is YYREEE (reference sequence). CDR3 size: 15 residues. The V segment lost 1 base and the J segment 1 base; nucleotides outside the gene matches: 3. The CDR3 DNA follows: TGTGCCAGCAGCTTGAGTAGCGGGGGATCCTACGAGCAGTACTTC. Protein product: CASSLSSGGSYEQYF.

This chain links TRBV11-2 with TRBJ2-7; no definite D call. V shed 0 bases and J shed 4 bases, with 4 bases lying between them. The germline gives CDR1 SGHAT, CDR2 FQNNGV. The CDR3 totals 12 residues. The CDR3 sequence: CASSLEGYEQYF. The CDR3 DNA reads TGTGCCAGCAGCTTAGAAGGTTACGAGCAGTACTTC.

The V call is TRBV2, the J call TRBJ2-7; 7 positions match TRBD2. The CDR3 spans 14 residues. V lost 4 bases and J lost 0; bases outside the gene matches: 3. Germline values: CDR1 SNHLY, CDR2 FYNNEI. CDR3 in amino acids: CASSVTSVSYEQYF. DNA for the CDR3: TGTGCCAGCAGTGTTACTAGCGTCTCCTACGAGCAGTACTTC.

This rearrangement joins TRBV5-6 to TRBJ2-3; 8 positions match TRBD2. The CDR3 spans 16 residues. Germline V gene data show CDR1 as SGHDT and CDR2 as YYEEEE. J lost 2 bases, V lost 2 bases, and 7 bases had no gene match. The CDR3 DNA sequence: TGTGCCAGCAGCTTATGGAGCGGGGGCTACACAGATACGCAGTATTTT. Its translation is CASSLWSGGYTDTQYF.

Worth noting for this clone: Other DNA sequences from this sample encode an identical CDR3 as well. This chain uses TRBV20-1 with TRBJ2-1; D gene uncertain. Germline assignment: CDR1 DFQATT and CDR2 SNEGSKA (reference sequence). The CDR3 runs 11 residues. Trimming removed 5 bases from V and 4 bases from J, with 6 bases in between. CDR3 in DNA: TGCAGTGCTGGAAGATACAATGAGCAGTTCTTC. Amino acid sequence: CSAGRYNEQFF.

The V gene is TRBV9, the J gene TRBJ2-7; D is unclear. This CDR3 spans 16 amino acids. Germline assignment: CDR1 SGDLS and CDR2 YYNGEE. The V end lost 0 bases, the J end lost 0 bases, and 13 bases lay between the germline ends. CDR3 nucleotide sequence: TGTGCCAGCAGCGTAGAGGCAGCAGCAAACTCCTACGAGCAGTACTTC. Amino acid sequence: CASSVEAAANSYEQYF.

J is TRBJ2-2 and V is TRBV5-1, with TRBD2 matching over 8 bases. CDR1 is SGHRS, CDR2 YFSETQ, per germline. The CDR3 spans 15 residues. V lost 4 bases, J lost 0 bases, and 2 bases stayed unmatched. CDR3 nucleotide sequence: TGCGCCAGCAGCCCGCGGGGGGCGAACACCGGGGAGCTGTTTTTT. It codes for CASSPRGANTGELFF.

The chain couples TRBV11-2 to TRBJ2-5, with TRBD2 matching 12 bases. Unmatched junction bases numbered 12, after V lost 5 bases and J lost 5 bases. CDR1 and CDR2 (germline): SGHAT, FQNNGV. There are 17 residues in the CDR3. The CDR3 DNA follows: TGTGCCAGCAGCCTCCCCATGACTAGCGGGGGATCGGAGACCCAGTACTTC. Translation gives CASSLPMTSGGSETQYF.

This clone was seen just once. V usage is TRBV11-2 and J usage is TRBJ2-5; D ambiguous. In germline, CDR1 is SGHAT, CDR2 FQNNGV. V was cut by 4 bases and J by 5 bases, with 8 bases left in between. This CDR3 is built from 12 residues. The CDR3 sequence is CASSSYTETQYF. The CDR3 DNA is TGTGCCAGCAGCTCTTATACCGAGACCCAGTACTTC. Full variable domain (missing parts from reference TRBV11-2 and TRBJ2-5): EAGVAQSPRYKIIEKRQSVAFWCNPISGHATLYWYQQILGQGPKLLIQFQNNGVVDDSQLPKDRFSAERLKGVDSTLKIQPAKLEDSAVYLCASSSYTETQYFGPGTRLLVL.

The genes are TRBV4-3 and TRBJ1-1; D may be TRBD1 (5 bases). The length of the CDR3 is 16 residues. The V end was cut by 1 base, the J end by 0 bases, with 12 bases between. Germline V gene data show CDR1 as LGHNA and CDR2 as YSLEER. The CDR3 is CASSQGWGDMNTEAFF. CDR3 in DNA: TGCGCCAGCAGCCAAGGGTGGGGGGATATGAACACTGAAGCTTTCTTT.

The chain's CDR3 is CASTNGVADTQYF. The CDR3 nucleotides are TGTGCCAGCACCAACGGGGTAGCAGATACGCAGTATTTT. The rearrangement links TRBV5-4 to TRBJ2-3, with D possibly TRBD2 on 5 matching bases. This CDR3 spans 13 amino acids. Trimming stripped 6 bases from V and 4 bases from J, with 12 bases between. Germline values: CDR1 SGHNT, CDR2 YYREEE (reference sequence). The whole variable domain, remainder taken from reference TRBV5-4 and TRBJ2-3, is ETGVTQSPTHLIKTRGQQVTLRCSSQSGHNTVSWYQQALGQGPQFIFQYYREEENGRGNFPPRFSGLQFPNYSSELNVNALELDDSALYLCASTNGVADTQYFGPGTRLTVL.

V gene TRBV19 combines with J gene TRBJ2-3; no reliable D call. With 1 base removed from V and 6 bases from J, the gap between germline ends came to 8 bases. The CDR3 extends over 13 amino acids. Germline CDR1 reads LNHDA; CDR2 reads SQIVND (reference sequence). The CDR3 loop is CASSIAVWDTQYF. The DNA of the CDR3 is TGTGCCAGTAGTATAGCTGTGTGGGATACGCAGTATTTT.

For the CDR3, the DNA is TGTGCCATCAGGGCCGAAGGCACTGAAGCTTTCTTT. It yields the protein CAIRAEGTEAFF. V is TRBV10-3 and J is TRBJ1-1; D gene ambiguous. Germline V gene data show CDR1 as ENHRY and CDR2 as SYGVKD. The V end lost 6 bases, the J end lost 4 bases, and 9 bases lay between the germline ends. The CDR3 has 12 amino acids.

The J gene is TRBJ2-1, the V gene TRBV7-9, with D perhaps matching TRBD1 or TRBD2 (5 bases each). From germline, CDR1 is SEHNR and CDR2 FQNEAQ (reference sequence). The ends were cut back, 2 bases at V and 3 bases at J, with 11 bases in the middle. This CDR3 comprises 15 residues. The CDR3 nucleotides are TGTGCCAGCAGCTTAAGGGGCGAGGGCTACAATGAGCAGTTCTTC. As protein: CASSLRGEGYNEQFF.

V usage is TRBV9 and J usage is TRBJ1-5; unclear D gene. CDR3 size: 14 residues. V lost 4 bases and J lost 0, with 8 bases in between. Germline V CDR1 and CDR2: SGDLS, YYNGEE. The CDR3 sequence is CASSPYSSNQPQHF. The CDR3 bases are TGTGCCAGCAGCCCTTACTCTAGCAATCAGCCCCAGCATTTT.

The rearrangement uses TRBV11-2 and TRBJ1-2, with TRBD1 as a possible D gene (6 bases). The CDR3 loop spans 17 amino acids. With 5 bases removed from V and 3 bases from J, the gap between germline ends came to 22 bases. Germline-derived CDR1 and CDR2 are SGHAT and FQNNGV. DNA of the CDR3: TGTGCCAGCAGCCCCCGAGGGGGTCCCTCTCTATACTATGGCTACACCTTC. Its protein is CASSPRGGPSLYYGYTF. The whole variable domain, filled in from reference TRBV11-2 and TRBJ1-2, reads EAGVAQSPRYKIIEKRQSVAFWCNPISGHATLYWYQQILGQGPKLLIQFQNNGVVDDSQLPKDRFSAERLKGVDSTLKIQPAKLEDSAVYLCASSPRGGPSLYYGYTFGSGTRLTVV.

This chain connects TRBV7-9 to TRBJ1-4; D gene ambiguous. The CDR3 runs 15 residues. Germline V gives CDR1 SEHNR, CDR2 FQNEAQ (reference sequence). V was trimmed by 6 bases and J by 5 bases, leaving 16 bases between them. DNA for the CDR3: TGTGCCAGCAGACAAGACCAGGAGATGAATGAAAAACTGTTTTTT. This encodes CASRQDQEMNEKLFF.

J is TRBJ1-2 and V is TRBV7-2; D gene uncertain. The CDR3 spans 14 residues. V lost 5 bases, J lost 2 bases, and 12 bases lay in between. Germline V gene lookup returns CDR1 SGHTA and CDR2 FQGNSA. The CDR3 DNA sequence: TGTGCCAGCAGCCAACCGCTGCAAAACTATGGCTACACCTTC. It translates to CASSQPLQNYGYTF.

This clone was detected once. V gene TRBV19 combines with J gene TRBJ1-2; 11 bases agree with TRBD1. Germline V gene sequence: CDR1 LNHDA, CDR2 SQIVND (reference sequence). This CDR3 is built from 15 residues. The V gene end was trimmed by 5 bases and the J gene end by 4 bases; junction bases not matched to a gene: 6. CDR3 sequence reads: CASSPGQGALYGYTF. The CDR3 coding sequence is TGTGCCAGTAGTCCCGGACAGGGGGCCCTCTATGGCTACACCTTC. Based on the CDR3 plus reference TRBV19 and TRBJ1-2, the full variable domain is DGGITQSPKYLFRKEGQNVTLSCEQNLNHDAMYWYRQDPGQGLRLIYYSQIVNDFQKGDIAEGYSVSREKKESFPLTVTSAQKNPTAFYLCASSPGQGALYGYTFGSGTRLTVV.

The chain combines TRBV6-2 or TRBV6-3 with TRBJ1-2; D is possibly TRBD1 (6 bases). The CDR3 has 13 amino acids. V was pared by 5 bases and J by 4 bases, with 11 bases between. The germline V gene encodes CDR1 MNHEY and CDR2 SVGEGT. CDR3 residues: CASSTDSSYGYTF. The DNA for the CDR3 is TGTGCCAGCAGTACGGACAGTAGCTATGGCTACACCTTC.